These T cell receptor beta chains were read from a single sample in a study of cytomegalovirus exposure and HLA in healthy donors. TCRdb's copy holds only in-frame clones and misses some; the assay was immunoSEQ multiplex PCR. The profile covers about 120,000 clones, with more than 80% appearing a single time and 1.5% to 2% taken by the ten largest. Sequencing input: PBMCs. Source of these receptors: a man aged 40-50 years in good health and CMV-seronegative. CDR3s include the opening cysteine and the closing phenylalanine or tryptophan. Fields, in order: CDR3 DNA, CDR3 protein, J gene, clone size, V gene, D gene. The D gene is left open where the match is weak. Size is omitted from some rows. Given values are once, few, many or a class for expanded clones.

DNA: TGTGCCAGCAGCCCACTAGGAGAGCAGTACTTC
CDR3: CASSPLGEQYF
J: TRBJ2-7
size: -
V: TRBV6-6
D: -

DNA: TGTGCCAGCAGTACGACTAGCCAAGAGACCCAGTACTTC
CDR3: CASSTTSQETQYF
J: TRBJ2-5
size: -
V: TRBV6-6
D: -

DNA: TGTGCCAGCAGCTTAGGAGTGGGGGTAGGGACAGGGAACAATCAGCCCCAGCATTTT
CDR3: CASSLGVGVGTGNNQPQHF
J: TRBJ1-5
size: few
V: TRBV7-8
D: TRBD1

DNA: TGTGCCAGCAGTAAGGGGGGGATGAGCAATCAGCCCCAGCATTTT
CDR3: CASSKGGMSNQPQHF
J: TRBJ1-5
size: -
V: TRBV9
D: -

DNA: TGTGCCAGCAGCCAAGCCGGGGGGGCGACCGGGGAGCTGTTTTTT
CDR3: CASSQAGGATGELFF
J: TRBJ2-2
size: -
V: TRBV14
D: TRBD2

DNA: TGTGCCAGCAGAAGTGCCGGGACAGGACATCGGGGGTCATTCTACAATGAGCAGTTCTTC
CDR3: CASRSAGTGHRGSFYNEQFF
J: TRBJ2-1
size: -
V: TRBV13
D: TRBD1

DNA: TGTGCCAGCAGCTTAGGGGGCCTGGGCAATCAGCCCCAGCATTTT
CDR3: CASSLGGLGNQPQHF
J: TRBJ1-5
size: -
V: TRBV5-5
D: TRBD1

DNA: TGTGCCACCACTTACCCGGGGGGAAACAATGAGCAGTTCTTC
CDR3: CATTYPGGNNEQFF
J: TRBJ2-1
size: -
V: TRBV15
D: TRBD2

DNA: TGTTCCAGCAGCTCGGGACTAGCGGGGGGTATGGCCTACGAGCAGTACTTC
CDR3: CSSSSGLAGGMAYEQYF
J: TRBJ2-7
size: -
V: TRBV7-9
D: TRBD2

DNA: TGTGCCAGCAGTGAAACGTCTAGCTCCTACGAGCAGTACTTC
CDR3: CASSETSSSYEQYF
J: TRBJ2-7
size: -
V: TRBV2
D: -

DNA: TGTGCCAGCAGCTCTCGGGTCGGTCGGGAGGGGGCAGATACGCAGTATTTT
CDR3: CASSSRVGREGADTQYF
J: TRBJ2-3
size: -
V: TRBV28
D: TRBD2

DNA: TGTGCCAGCAGTATAAACAGGGCTGGGGACACTGAAGCTTTCTTT
CDR3: CASSINRAGDTEAFF
J: TRBJ1-1
size: -
V: TRBV6-5
D: -

DNA: TGTGCCAGTGCACTAGCGGGGGTTACCCAAGAGACCCAGTACTTC
CDR3: CASALAGVTQETQYF
J: TRBJ2-5
size: -
V: TRBV6-1
D: TRBD2

DNA: TGTGCCAGTAGTAGAAGGACAGAACGCTCTGGAAACACCATATATTTT
CDR3: CASSRRTERSGNTIYF
J: TRBJ1-3
size: -
V: TRBV19
D: -

DNA: TGTGCCAGCAGGAGGACAGGCTTGACCGTGGAAAAACTGTTTTTT
CDR3: CASRRTGLTVEKLFF
J: TRBJ1-4
size: -
V: TRBV2
D: TRBD1

DNA: TGCGCCAGCAGCTGGGACAGTTCGAACACTGAAGCTTTCTTT
CDR3: CASSWDSSNTEAFF
J: TRBJ1-1
size: -
V: TRBV4-3
D: TRBD1

DNA: TGTGCCAGCAGCCCCTTCCTTAGCAATCAGCCCCAGCATTTT
CDR3: CASSPFLSNQPQHF
J: TRBJ1-5
size: -
V: TRBV28
D: -

DNA: TGTGCCAGCAGTTACACCAGGGTGAGTGAGAATTCACCCCTCCACTTT
CDR3: CASSYTRVSENSPLHF
J: TRBJ1-6
size: few
V: TRBV6-6
D: -

DNA: TGTGCCAGCAGTCATGGGACTAGCGGGGGGAGGGGCACAGATACGCAGTATTTT
CDR3: CASSHGTSGGRGTDTQYF
J: TRBJ2-3
size: once
V: TRBV9
D: TRBD2

DNA: TGTGCCAGCAGACGACAGTTTTCAGGGGCCAACGTCCTGACTTTC
CDR3: CASRRQFSGANVLTF
J: TRBJ2-6
size: once
V: TRBV6-5
D: -

DNA: TGTGCCAGCAGCCTATACAATGAGCAGTTCTTC
CDR3: CASSLYNEQFF
J: TRBJ2-1
size: -
V: TRBV14
D: -

DNA: TGTGCTAGTGGAGCTGAACTATCTAGCACAGATACGCAGTATTTT
CDR3: CASGAELSSTDTQYF
J: TRBJ2-3
size: -
V: TRBV12-5
D: -

DNA: TGTGCCAGCAGCTTAGGTGCACAGGGGTACCGCTACGAGCAGTACTTC
CDR3: CASSLGAQGYRYEQYF
J: TRBJ2-7
size: once
V: TRBV7-9
D: TRBD1

DNA: TGTGCCACCAGCAAGGGGACAGGGAACTCCTACGAGCAGTACTTC
CDR3: CATSKGTGNSYEQYF
J: TRBJ2-7
size: -
V: TRBV15
D: TRBD1

DNA: TGCGCCAGCGGAGGTTTAGCGGGAAAAGAGACCCAGTACTTC
CDR3: CASGGLAGKETQYF
J: TRBJ2-5
size: -
V: TRBV10-2
D: TRBD2

DNA: TGTGCCAGCAGCCCGAGGGGGTCCGCTGGAAACACCATATATTTT
CDR3: CASSPRGSAGNTIYF
J: TRBJ1-3
size: -
V: TRBV14
D: -

DNA: TGTGCCAGCAGGGCAAACAGAGCTACCTCTTCCGAGCAGTACTTC
CDR3: CASRANRATSSEQYF
J: TRBJ2-7
size: -
V: TRBV27
D: -

DNA: TGTGCCAGCAGCGATCAGGGGGTCTATGGCTACACCTTC
CDR3: CASSDQGVYGYTF
J: TRBJ1-2
size: -
V: TRBV7-2
D: TRBD1

DNA: TGTGCCAGCAGCTTCCGCGGACAGCGAGAAGCTTTCTTT
CDR3: CASSFRGQREAFF
J: TRBJ1-1
size: once
V: TRBV6-5
D: -

DNA: TGTGCCAGCAGAGATCCGGGAATTTACGAGCAGTACTTC
CDR3: CASRDPGIYEQYF
J: TRBJ2-7
size: few
V: TRBV2
D: -

DNA: TGTGCCAGCAGCGTAGTTCTCTCACCCGGTGAGCAGTTCTTC
CDR3: CASSVVLSPGEQFF
J: TRBJ2-1
size: -
V: TRBV9
D: -

DNA: TGTGCCAGCAGCCTCGGCGGGGGCCAGACGCAGTATTTT
CDR3: CASSLGGGQTQYF
J: TRBJ2-3
size: -
V: TRBV7-9
D: -

DNA: TGTGCCAGCAGTTTACGCTACAATGAGCAGTTCTTC
CDR3: CASSLRYNEQFF
J: TRBJ2-1
size: -
V: TRBV28
D: -

DNA: TGTGCCTGGAGTATCTCCACTAGCGGGGGGGTTGGGCTGTTTTTT
CDR3: CAWSISTSGGVGLFF
J: TRBJ2-2
size: -
V: TRBV30
D: TRBD2

DNA: TGTGCCAGCAGCTTGATCTATCCCCGGGGCGAGCAGTACTTC
CDR3: CASSLIYPRGEQYF
J: TRBJ2-7
size: -
V: TRBV5-8
D: -

DNA: TGCGCCAGACGTACTAGTGCCAATGAGCAGTTCTTC
CDR3: CARRTSANEQFF
J: TRBJ2-1
size: -
V: TRBV10-1
D: -

DNA: TGTGCCAGCAGAAGCGGGACCCGCGACTACACCTTC
CDR3: CASRSGTRDYTF
J: TRBJ1-2
size: -
V: TRBV27
D: -

DNA: TGTGCCAGCAGAACTAGCGGGAGGGCCAACGAGCAGTACTTC
CDR3: CASRTSGRANEQYF
J: TRBJ2-7
size: -
V: TRBV28
D: TRBD2

DNA: TGTGCCAGCAGCCCCATCCAACTACCGGGACAGGGGTGGGACGAGCAGTACTTC
CDR3: CASSPIQLPGQGWDEQYF
J: TRBJ2-7
size: -
V: TRBV7-9
D: TRBD1

DNA: TGTGCCTGGAGTAACAGGGGTAAGGACACTGAAGCTTTCTTT
CDR3: CAWSNRGKDTEAFF
J: TRBJ1-1
size: -
V: TRBV30
D: TRBD1

DNA: TGTGCCAGCATTATAACCCAGGGCCGTGGAGATACGCAGTATTTT
CDR3: CASIITQGRGDTQYF
J: TRBJ2-3
size: -
V: TRBV6-1
D: -

DNA: TGTGCCAGCAGCGAACGGGAGCCATTCTACGAGCAGTACTTC
CDR3: CASSEREPFYEQYF
J: TRBJ2-7
size: once
V: TRBV9
D: -

DNA: TGTGCCAGCAGCTTACCCCCGACAGTTGGGGCCAACGTCCTGACTTTC
CDR3: CASSLPPTVGANVLTF
J: TRBJ2-6
size: -
V: TRBV2
D: -

DNA: TGTGCCAGCAGATCAAACCCAGTCTACGAGCAGTACTTC
CDR3: CASRSNPVYEQYF
J: TRBJ2-7
size: once
V: TRBV27
D: -

DNA: TGTGCCAGCAGCGCATACAGGGTGTCAAGCTCTGGAAACACCATATATTTT
CDR3: CASSAYRVSSSGNTIYF
J: TRBJ1-3
size: once
V: TRBV9
D: -

DNA: TGTGCCAGCAGTCTAAGACAGCCCTCTGGAAACACCATATATTTT
CDR3: CASSLRQPSGNTIYF
J: TRBJ1-3
size: -
V: TRBV27
D: -

DNA: TGTGCCAGCAGCGTAGGGCACCGCTCGAACACTGAAGCTTTCTTT
CDR3: CASSVGHRSNTEAFF
J: TRBJ1-1
size: -
V: TRBV9
D: -